The 29 T cell receptor beta chains given below trace back to one sample, sequenced in a study of CD8+CD57+ T cells in acquired aplastic anemia. In patients chosen for sequencing, flow cytometry had shown CD8+CD57+ cell expansion. TCR beta VDJ combinations and CDR3 sequences were profiled from genomic DNA. TCRdb called the reads again in MiXCR, with one record for every CDR3 protein. The profile shows a few hundred thousand distinct CDR3 sequences, roughly 59% of them singletons. Sequencing was done on a sample of sorted CD4+, CD8+, or CD8+CD57+ T cells (not recorded which) from PBMCs. Source of these receptors: a human donor with aplastic anemia.

V usage is TRBV3-1 and J usage is TRBJ2-1; possible D gene TRBD2, 6 bases. The V end lost 4 bases, the J end lost 8 bases, and 9 bases lay between the germline ends. CDR1 is LGHDT and CDR2 is YNNKEL in the germline V gene (reference sequence). The CDR3 runs to 12 residues. For the CDR3, the DNA is TGTGCCAGCAGCCGGCGACTAGATGAGCAGTTCTTC. This translates into CASSRRLDEQFF.

The V call is TRBV19, the J call TRBJ2-1; D unresolved. The germline gives CDR1 LNHDA, CDR2 SQIVND (reference sequence). The CDR3 sequence is 14 residues long. With 4 bases removed from V and 0 bases from J, the gap between germline ends came to 7 bases. The CDR3 DNA follows: TGTGCCAGTAGTACACTTAGCTCCTACAATGAGCAGTTCTTC. Amino acids: CASSTLSSYNEQFF.

This clonotype was observed once. A much larger clone lies a single base off, so this may be a read error. The chain has TRBV27 and TRBJ2-7; D call uncertain. The CDR3 has 14 residues. Germline lookup yields CDR1 MNHEY and CDR2 SMNVEV (reference sequence). As DNA, the CDR3 is TGTGCCAGCAGTTTAAAACCCATCGGGTACGAGCAGTGCTTC. Amino acid sequence: CASSLKPIGYEQCF.

This clonotype was counted once. V and J are TRBV29-1 and TRBJ2-3; D is perhaps TRBD1 (6 bases). Per germline, CDR1 SQVTM and CDR2 ANQGSEA. The CDR3 contains 15 residues. V lost 4 bases and J lost 0, with 14 bases in between. This CDR3 is CSVVRQDRSTDTQYF. The CDR3 coding sequence is TGCAGCGTTGTCCGACAGGACAGAAGCACAGATACGCAGTATTTT.

The V gene is TRBV19, the J gene TRBJ2-7; 9 bases fit TRBD1. CDR1 and CDR2 from the germline V gene are LNHDA and SQIVND (reference sequence). The CDR3 is made up of 13 amino acids. The CDR3 bases are TGTGCGCGGGACAGGGCGTACCGGTACGAGCAGTACTTC. It codes for CARDRAYRYEQYF.

V usage is TRBV2 and J usage is TRBJ2-1, with no clear D. The germline gives CDR1 SNHLY, CDR2 FYNNEI. V shed 8 bases and J shed 0 bases, with 20 bases lying between them. The CDR3 runs 17 residues. The CDR3 here is CASSPLPPGSSYNEQFF. The CDR3 DNA follows: TGTGCCAGCTCACCACTACCCCCCGGCAGCTCCTACAATGAGCAGTTCTTC.

In its sample, this clonotype was seen many times. This chain connects TRBV7-9 to TRBJ1-5; no firm D call. Germline V lookup: CDR1 SEHNR, CDR2 FQNEAQ (reference sequence). With 0 bases removed from V and 3 bases from J, the gap between germline ends came to 6 bases. This CDR3 region has 14 residues. CDR3 protein: CASSLAGSNQPQHF. CDR3 in DNA: TGTGCCAGCAGCTTAGCGGGGTCCAATCAGCCCCAGCATTTT.

The table lists this clonotype with a count of one. The genes are TRBV29-1 and TRBJ2-7; D is possibly TRBD1 (6 bases). Germline V gene lookup returns CDR1 SQVTM and CDR2 ANQGSEA. Trimming cost V 4 bases and J 7 bases, with 17 bases left between them. The length of the CDR3 is 13 residues. CDR3 DNA: TGCAGCGTTGGGTGGGGGCGATCTGAGGAGCAGTACTTC. Translating it yields CSVGWGRSEEQYF.

V is TRBV25-1 and J is TRBJ2-7; 11 bases line up with TRBD2. The germline CDR1 and CDR2 sequences are MGHDK and SYGVNS. The CDR3 length is 13 residues. Trimming at V came to 4 bases and at J to 9 bases, leaving 5 bases not matched to a gene. For the CDR3, the DNA is TGTGCCAGCAGTGTCGCTAGCGGGAGGTCGCAGTACTTC. This translates into CASSVASGRSQYF.

The chain has TRBV12-3 or TRBV12-4 and TRBJ1-2, with TRBD1 matching over 10 bases. CDR3 size: 15 residues. V lost 2 bases and J lost 9; bases outside the gene matches: 9. The DNA of the CDR3 is TGTGCCAGCAGTTTATATGGGACAGGGGAGTTAAGCTACACCTTC. This translates into CASSLYGTGELSYTF.

Ten or more counts support this clonotype. V is TRBV19 and J is TRBJ1-1; D ambiguous. The CDR3 spans 12 residues. The V gene lost 6 bases and the J gene lost 2 bases, with 7 bases spanning the gap. The germline gives CDR1 LNHDA, CDR2 SQIVND (reference sequence). CDR3 region: CASRGLNTEAFF. The CDR3 nucleotides read TGTGCCAGTAGAGGACTTAACACTGAAGCTTTCTTT.

The V gene is TRBV20-1, the J gene TRBJ2-1; 15 positions match TRBD2. With V trimmed by 6 bases and J by 6 bases, 6 bases remained unmatched. Germline-derived CDR1 and CDR2 are DFQATT and SNEGSKA (reference sequence). CDR3 size: 15 residues. CDR3 DNA sequence: TGCAGTGCGGGACTAGCGGGAGGAGCGGGCAATGAGCAGTTCTTC. As protein: CSAGLAGGAGNEQFF.

The chain links TRBV29-1 to TRBJ2-3; 7 bases agree with TRBD2. The germline gives CDR1 SQVTM, CDR2 ANQGSEA. V lost 6 bases to trimming and J lost 1 base; unmatched junction nucleotides: 4. This CDR3 region has 13 residues. CDR3 nucleotide sequence: TGCAGCGTCCACCGGGGGGGCACAGATACGCAGTATTTT. Translated, it gives CSVHRGGTDTQYF.

The chain has TRBV29-1 and TRBJ2-1, with a tentative D call TRBD2 (6 bases). Trimming removed 4 bases at V and 6 bases at J, with 10 bases between. The CDR3 runs 12 residues. Germline V gene data show CDR1 as SQVTM and CDR2 as ANQGSEA. Here the CDR3 DNA reads TGCAGCGTTGGGGGGGAGGCCAATGAGCAGTTCTTC. As protein: CSVGGEANEQFF.

J is TRBJ2-7 and V is TRBV7-8, with D perhaps given as TRBD1 or TRBD2 (5 bases each). In germline, CDR1 is SGHVS, CDR2 FQNEAQ. This CDR3 contains 16 residues. Trimming cost V 6 bases and J 3 bases, with 21 bases left between them. The CDR3 sequence is CASRMGSGTAFYEQYF. The CDR3 coding sequence is TGTGCCAGCAGGATGGGTTCGGGGACCGCTTTCTACGAGCAGTACTTC. Combining the CDR3 with reference TRBV7-8 and TRBJ2-7 gives the whole variable domain GAGVSQSPRYKVAKRGQDVALRCDPISGHVSLFWYQQALGQGPEFLTYFQNEAQLDKSGLPSDRFFAERPEGSVSTLKIQRTQQEDSAVYLCASRMGSGTAFYEQYFGPGTRLTVT.

In this sample, this clonotype turned up a few times. The V gene is TRBV11-3, the J gene TRBJ2-5; TRBD1 is a possible D gene (5 bases). The V gene lost 1 base and the J gene lost 5 bases, with 8 bases spanning the gap. Germline lookup yields CDR1 SGHNT and CDR2 YENEEA. The CDR3 consists of 13 residues. CDR3 protein: CASSLGGWETQYF. The CDR3 nucleotides are TGTGCCAGCAGCTTAGGGGGCTGGGAGACCCAGTACTTC. The full variable domain, completed using reference TRBV11-3 and TRBJ2-5, is EAGVVQSPRYKIIEKKQPVAFWCNPISGHNTLYWYLQNLGQGPELLIRYENEEAVDDSQLPKDRFSAERLKGVDSTLKIQPAELGDSAVYLCASSLGGWETQYFGPGTRLLVL.

The chain recombines TRBV5-4 with TRBJ2-5; 9 bases map to TRBD1. From germline, CDR1 is SGHNT and CDR2 YYREEE (reference sequence). Losses at the gene ends were 3 bases for V and 4 bases for J; bases not matched to a gene: 13. CDR3 length: 17 residues. The CDR3 bases are TGTGCCAGCAGCTACCGGACAGGGGCTAGGCCCCCAGAGACCCAGTACTTC. As protein: CASSYRTGARPPETQYF.

The rearrangement links TRBV7-9 to TRBJ2-1, with 13 bases lining up with TRBD2. The J segment lost 0 bases and the V segment lost 1 base, leaving 3 bases of the junction unmatched. Germline values: CDR1 SEHNR, CDR2 FQNEAQ (reference sequence). The CDR3 sequence is 18 residues long. The CDR3 region is CASSLGTSGGSSYNEQFF. Written as DNA, the CDR3 is TGTGCCAGCAGCTTAGGGACTAGCGGGGGCAGCTCCTACAATGAGCAGTTCTTC. Variable domain in full (rest from reference TRBV7-9 and TRBJ2-1): DTGVSQNPRHKITKRGQNVTFRCDPISEHNRLYWYRQTLGQGPEFLTYFQNEAQLEKSRLLSDRFSAERPKGSFSTLEIQRTEQGDSAMYLCASSLGTSGGSSYNEQFFGPGTRLTVL.

This clonotype was recorded many times. The V gene is TRBV2, the J gene TRBJ1-1; a weak D match, TRBD1 (5 bases). The CDR3 contains 15 residues. CDR1 and CDR2 (germline): SNHLY, FYNNEI. The V end was cut by 7 bases, the J end by 1 base, with 16 bases between. The CDR3 region is CASNELGRRNTEAFF. CDR3 in DNA: TGTGCCAGCAATGAGCTGGGACGGAGGAACACTGAAGCTTTCTTT.

V gene TRBV10-3 combines with J gene TRBJ2-3; no definite D call. Per germline, CDR1 ENHRY and CDR2 SYGVKD. The V and J ends lost 9 bases and 1 base respectively, with 8 bases between them. The CDR3 spans 12 residues. The CDR3 DNA follows: TGTGCCATGGGGTCAGGCACAGATACGCAGTATTTT. Translated: CAMGSGTDTQYF.

This clonotype has ten or more counts. V gene TRBV2 combines with J gene TRBJ1-2; D gene unclear. The V gene's germline CDR1 is SNHLY and CDR2 FYNNEI. The ends were cut back, 1 base at V and 4 bases at J, with 1 base in the middle. The CDR3 loop spans 11 amino acids. CDR3 in DNA: TGTGCCAGCAGTGAAGGCTATGGCTACACCTTC. Translation: CASSEGYGYTF.

This clonotype showed up just a few times. V and J are TRBV10-3 and TRBJ1-1, with TRBD1 matching over 8 bases. The CDR3 contains 15 residues. In germline, CDR1 is ENHRY, CDR2 SYGVKD. J was trimmed by 6 bases and V by 4 bases; bases with no gene match: 10. CDR3 sequence reads: CAISGLPGQVSEAFF. In nucleotides, the CDR3 is TGTGCCATCAGTGGTCTCCCGGGACAGGTCTCTGAAGCTTTCTTT.

This chain connects TRBV6-6 to TRBJ1-2; 7 bases agree with TRBD1. J gave up 5 bases and V 7 bases, and 10 bases lay outside the gene matches. The CDR3 sequence is 14 residues long. Per germline, CDR1 MNHNY and CDR2 SVGAGI (reference sequence). CDR3 sequence (DNA): TGTGCCAGCATCAAAACAGGGGCAGATTATGGCTACACCTTC. As protein: CASIKTGADYGYTF.

This clonotype appeared many times. The chain recombines TRBV12-3 or TRBV12-4 with TRBJ2-1, with D maybe TRBD1 (5 bases). CDR3 length equals 14 residues. V was clipped by 2 bases and J by 13 bases, with 18 bases between them. CDR3 DNA sequence: TGTGCCAGCAGTTTATTGTTAGGGGCTCACGAACAGTTCTTC. The encoded protein is CASSLLLGAHEQFF.

J is TRBJ1-1 and V is TRBV2, with D perhaps matching TRBD1 (5 bases). The germline gives CDR1 SNHLY, CDR2 FYNNEI. The germline V and J ends were trimmed by 4 bases and 4 bases, with 10 bases remaining between them. The CDR3 contains 13 residues. The CDR3 nucleotides are TGTGCCAGCAGTGGTGACAGAATCACTGAAGCTTTCTTT. Amino acids: CASSGDRITEAFF.

In this sample, this clonotype turned up many times. The chain's CDR3 is CASSLGTHGDTQYF. CDR3 sequence (DNA): TGTGCCAGCAGCCTCGGGACCCACGGGGATACGCAGTATTTT. V usage is TRBV3-1 and J usage is TRBJ2-3, with D possibly being TRBD1 or TRBD2 (5 bases each). Trimming removed 4 bases from V and 6 bases from J, with 14 bases in between. This CDR3 region has 14 residues. CDR1 is LGHDT, CDR2 YNNKEL, per germline (reference sequence).

This clonotype was counted ten times or more. The rearrangement joins TRBV12-3 or TRBV12-4 to TRBJ2-7; D assignment may be TRBD1 or TRBD2 (5 bases each). Trimming shortened V by 2 bases and J by 7 bases, and 21 bases separated the two germline ends. The CDR3 is 16 amino acids. This chain's CDR3 is CASSLSPHKGTSEQYF. CDR3 coding DNA: TGTGCCAGCAGTTTATCTCCCCACAAGGGGACCTCAGAGCAGTACTTC.

The V call is TRBV5-4, the J call TRBJ2-5; the match to TRBD2 covers 7 bases. Trimming cost V 6 bases and J 5 bases; bases outside gene matches: 7. Germline V gene data show CDR1 as SGHNT and CDR2 as YYREEE (reference sequence). This CDR3 is 13 amino acids long. The CDR3 DNA is TGTGCCAGCATCAGTTGGGGGGGGGAGACCCAGTACTTC. This translates into CASISWGGETQYF.

This clonotype showed up many times. The chain joins TRBV7-3 to TRBJ2-2; 9 nucleotides align to TRBD1. In germline, CDR1 is SGHTA, CDR2 FQGTGA. The J segment lost 2 bases and the V segment lost 5 bases, leaving 3 bases of the junction unmatched. The CDR3 is made up of 15 amino acids. The CDR3 sequence: CASSPDRGNTGELFF. CDR3 coding DNA: TGTGCCAGCAGCCCGGACAGGGGAAACACCGGGGAGCTGTTTTTT.